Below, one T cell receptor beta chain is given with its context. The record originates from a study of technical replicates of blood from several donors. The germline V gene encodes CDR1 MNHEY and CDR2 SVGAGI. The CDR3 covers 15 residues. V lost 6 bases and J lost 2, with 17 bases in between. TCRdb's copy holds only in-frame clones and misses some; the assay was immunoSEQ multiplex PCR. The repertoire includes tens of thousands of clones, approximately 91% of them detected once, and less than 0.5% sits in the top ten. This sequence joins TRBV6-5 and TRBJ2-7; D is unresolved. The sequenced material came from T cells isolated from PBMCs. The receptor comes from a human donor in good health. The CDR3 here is CASSPPPDKAYEQYF. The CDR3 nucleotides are TGTGCCAGCAGCCCGCCCCCTGACAAAGCCTACGAGCAGTACTTC.